This T cell receptor beta chain was captured by sequencing in a study of blood T cell repertoires in COVID-19. Study-wide background: Italy, Spain and the United States were the sources of the convalescent and acute COVID-19 samples. T cells, B-cell-depleted T cells, or PBMCs provided the cDNA or gDNA that served as material.

In the authors' workflow: By means of reference gene primer amplification, nucleated cell counts were estimated. The repertoire was sequenced with immunoSEQ multiplex PCR; TCRdb's copy has only in-frame clones and lacks some. Clonal size and the V and J genes are those of that table, whereas D and trimming came from the DNA. The sample contains 200,000 to 300,000 clones, approximately 80% of which appear only once. This CDR3 is 14 amino acids long. With 0 bases removed from V and 9 bases from J, the gap between germline ends came to 13 bases. Germline CDR1 is MRHNA and CDR2 is SNTAGT. Sequences were obtained from peripheral blood. The TCR originated in a man aged 60-69 years with acute or convalescent COVID-19. This chain joins TRBV6-4 and TRBJ2-3; a weak D match, TRBD1 (6 bases). CDR3 DNA: TGTGCCAGCAGTGACTCGACAGGTCTAGGGACGCAGTATTTT. Protein product: CASSDSTGLGTQYF.